The rows below give T cell receptor beta chains drawn from one sample of a study of Ad26.COV2.S vaccination and SARS-CoV-2 variants. The data were produced by immunoSEQ multiplex PCR, yet TCRdb's version contains in-frame clones alone and is incomplete. The data show over 400,000 clones, about 90% seen once. This specimen was peripheral blood, taken in a trial of Ad26.COV2.S vaccine versus placebo. The receptors were sampled from a person aged 18-65 years who received the Ad26.COV2.S COVID-19 vaccine or a placebo. Both conserved end residues are trimmed from each CDR3. Fields, in order: J gene, V gene, CDR3 protein.

>TRBJ1-6|TRBV28
ASSPRGVSPLH
>TRBJ2-1|TRBV7-2
ASSLRGRAF
>TRBJ2-7|TRBV3-1/TRBV3-2
ASNSKQPSYEQY
>TRBJ2-3|TRBV5-6
ASSFSGAGDTQY
>TRBJ2-1|TRBV2
ASSEQAGNYNEQF
>TRBJ2-1|TRBV6-1
ASSEALRRSYNEQF
>TRBJ2-4|TRBV10-3
ASGPGQGAPLAKNIQY
>TRBJ1-5|TRBV19
ASSTLRQGLNQPQH
>TRBJ1-1|TRBV10-1
ATWKQGSGTEAF
>TRBJ2-5|TRBV5-1
ASSLAVTSQETQY
>TRBJ2-7|TRBV2
ASGGFSYEQY
>TRBJ2-3|TRBV5-5
ASSLSPEADTQY
>TRBJ2-3|TRBV3-1/TRBV3-2
ASSPGVTARGTQY
>TRBJ2-7|TRBV6-5
ASSHDGVGPYEQY
>TRBJ2-1|TRBV9
ASSAELTDNEQF